This T cell receptor (beta chain) originates from a study of control samples from healthy donors and cancer patients. Deletions cut 2 bases from V and 7 bases from J, with 9 bases between. Germline V lookup: CDR1 MNHEY, CDR2 SVGAGI. The CDR3 runs to 12 residues. Profiled with immunoSEQ multiplex PCR; TCRdb holds only in-frame clones, not every one. This table has 130,000 or so clones, under 90% appearing once. This TCR was sampled from a man in his fifties or sixties with head and neck cancer. Sequences were obtained from PBMCs. This chain connects TRBV6-5 to TRBJ2-7; unclear D gene. The CDR3 spells CASSYPGREQYF. CDR3 bases: TGTGCCAGCAGTTACCCGGGTCGGGAGCAGTACTTC.